The clone carrying this T cell receptor (beta chain) qualifies as medium-sized. What it binds is unknown. This specimen comes from a study of CD8 T cells in ankylosing spondylitis. A quantitative 5'-RACE method, one with molecular barcodes, was used to make TCR beta libraries. TCRdb re-analysed the 5' RACE reads in MiXCR, keeping a single row per CDR3 protein. The sample records 300,000 to 400,000 distinct CDR3 sequences, under 25% being singletons. Points from the study as a whole: A number of the motif variants had already been described in reactive arthritis synovial fluid and blood. Disease-linked clones reportedly concentrated significantly in matched ankylosing spondylitis synovial fluid. The authors found the disease-linked clones to be CD8+ and relatively rare in peripheral blood. Characteristic of ankylosing spondylitis blood, it appeared, was a TCR beta motif comprising several highly homologous variants.

The V gene's germline CDR1 is SQVTM and CDR2 ANQGSEA. V shed 4 bases, J shed 5 bases, and the junction held 10 bases outside the gene matches. The CDR3 consists of 15 residues. Sequenced: blood, either unsorted or a sorted T cell fraction (not recorded which). The rearrangement uses TRBV29-1 and TRBJ2-5, with 10 bases fitting TRBD1. The source of this sequence is a male donor with ankylosing spondylitis. The CDR3 here is CSVGGRQGAKETQYF. In DNA, the CDR3 is TGCAGCGTTGGGGGGAGACAGGGGGCGAAGGAGACCCAGTACTTC.